These T cell receptor beta chains were read from a single sample in a study of CXCR3-negative and CXCR3-positive naive CD8 T cells. From the 5' RACE reads, TCRdb lists one entry per CDR3 protein and no DNA. Recorded for this sample: over 35,000 distinct CDR3 sequences. Sequenced: memory CD8+ T cells from blood. All receptors come from a human donor in good health. Some clones in this sample may be carry-over from other donors' samples. Each CDR3 is given with its conserved first and last residue. Only part of the rows carry a size: once, few, many, or a class if the clone is expanded.

size,V,J,CDR3
medium-sized,TRBV7-2,TRBJ1-6,CASSPRDLDRGNHSPLHF
medium-sized,TRBV20-1,TRBJ1-5,CSARVGASNQPQHF
-,TRBV23-1,TRBJ1-1,CASSQGTGKFRTEAFF
-,TRBV3-1,TRBJ2-7,CASSPVGTPFYEQYF
-,TRBV28,TRBJ1-4,CASSFDEKLFF
-,TRBV6-5,TRBJ2-7,CASSFRSSYEQYF
-,TRBV28,TRBJ1-1,CASREQFEAFF
-,TRBV20-1,TRBJ2-7,CSATTQEGVGEQYF
-,TRBV6-4,TRBJ2-3,CASSDSSRGSTDTQYF
-,TRBV6-5,TRBJ1-2,CASSPQSRPTIYTF
-,TRBV6-4,TRBJ2-2,CASSAGATGELFF
-,TRBV29-1,TRBJ1-2,CSVEEYMRDRGDGYTF
-,TRBV14,TRBJ2-2,CASSPWTGNTGELFF
-,TRBV2,TRBJ2-1,CASSPSGPYNEQFF
-,TRBV19,TRBJ2-1,CASSLEKGGVEQFF
-,TRBV6-4,TRBJ2-1,CASSLLAFSYNEQFF
-,TRBV7-7,TRBJ1-3,CATGVGNTIYF
-,TRBV7-3,TRBJ2-1,CASSLSADSYNEQFF
-,TRBV4-1,TRBJ1-6,CASSQSRISPLHF
-,TRBV10-3,TRBJ1-1,CAISPDGMNTEALF
-,TRBV9,TRBJ1-5,CASSVPTGSNSNQPQHF
-,TRBV7-2,TRBJ2-3,CASSLGLAGRGTQYF
-,TRBV28,TRBJ2-1,CASSLTYEQFF
-,TRBV27,TRBJ1-4,CASSTAAGANEKLFF
-,TRBV7-8,TRBJ2-7,CASTSGTRTYEQYF
-,TRBV7-3,TRBJ2-2,CASSPGGSTGELFF
-,TRBV29-1,TRBJ2-7,CSVGDQSYEQYF
-,TRBV4-1,TRBJ2-7,CASSHVREPHEQYF
-,TRBV28,TRBJ1-1,CASLARGPEAFF
-,TRBV29-1,TRBJ2-2,CSVGQGAGELFF
-,TRBV5-8,TRBJ2-7,CASSFIHRAEEQYF
-,TRBV7-9,TRBJ1-1,CASSPIQGDNTEAFF
-,TRBV4-2,TRBJ2-5,CASSQENSGGAETQYF
-,TRBV7-8,TRBJ2-1,CASSPAGDEQFF
-,TRBV19,TRBJ2-7,CASSPGLARAYEQYF
-,TRBV3-2,TRBJ1-5,CASSSTSGNQPQHF
-,TRBV7-9,TRBJ2-7,CASSLFLAGVYEQYF
-,TRBV28,TRBJ2-1,CASTSVRVNEQFF
-,TRBV20-1,TRBJ2-2,CSASSNTGELFF
-,TRBV20-1,TRBJ2-1,CSASTITYNEQFF
-,TRBV9,TRBJ1-3,CASSVAQGISSGNTIYF
-,TRBV7-3,TRBJ2-1,CASSSLPAVSYNEQFF
-,TRBV20-1,TRBJ2-6,CSARAQSAHSSSGANVLTF
-,TRBV29-1,TRBJ1-1,CSVENGLVTEAFF
-,TRBV7-6,TRBJ2-1,CASSPTSGEVEQFF
-,TRBV7-8,TRBJ2-7,CASTSVMTSEQYF
-,TRBV29-1,TRBJ2-2,CSARGAGELFF
-,TRBV28,TRBJ2-1,CASTSRGGNEQFF